The sequence of this T cell receptor beta chain was determined in a study of neurological immune-mediated disorders. General study findings and limits: The greatest TCR clonal expansion occurred in HTLV-1-associated myelopathy and the least in multiple sclerosis, which fell below healthy controls.

By 5'RACE with 10-nucleotide random UMIs, the cDNA was made. TCRdb re-called the 5' RACE reads with MiXCR, one entry per CDR3 protein. The data show nearly 45,000 distinct CDR3 sequences, with roughly 13% seen just once and over 0.95% held by the top ten. At least ten counts were recorded for this clonotype. The antigen is not known. Trimming removed 4 bases from V and 2 bases from J, with 11 bases in between. Germline CDR1 and CDR2: SQVTM and ANQGSEA. This CDR3 has 13 amino acids. This clonotype was sampled from a female donor in good health. Sequencing used PBMCs. The chain is built from TRBV29-1 and TRBJ1-2, with TRBD1 as a possible D gene (6 bases). The DNA of the CDR3 is TGCAGCGTTGGTCCAGGGGAGAACTATGGCTACACCTTC. Protein: CSVGPGENYGYTF.